The 28 T cell receptor beta chains below come from one sample, sequenced in a study of cytomegalovirus exposure and HLA in healthy donors. PCR amplification relied on 60 Vbeta primers (plus 13 Jbeta primers). TCRdb's table, derived via immunoSEQ multiplex PCR, lists solely in-frame clones and lacks some. The data contain around 82,000 clones, around 81% of them singletons. Sequencing input: PBMCs. These receptors came from a male donor in good health and CMV-seropositive.

The chain is built from TRBV6-5 and TRBJ2-7; D gene unclear. Germline V lookup: CDR1 MNHEY, CDR2 SVGAGI. V was shortened by 0 bases and J by 0 bases, with 12 bases between the two germline ends. This CDR3 is 16 amino acids long. CDR3 sequence reads: CASSYSAARSSYEQYF. The CDR3 DNA follows: TGTGCCAGCAGTTACTCGGCCGCGAGGAGCTCCTACGAGCAGTACTTC.

J is TRBJ2-7 and V is TRBV7-2, with 10 bases fitting TRBD1. The germline V gene has CDR1 SGHTA and CDR2 FQGNSA. The CDR3 has 15 residues. V shed 0 bases and J 7 bases; nucleotides not matched to a gene: 6. The CDR3 is CASSLAGGQGREQYF. The CDR3, as DNA: TGTGCCAGCAGCTTAGCGGGGGGACAGGGGAGAGAGCAGTACTTC.

The J gene is TRBJ2-7, the V gene TRBV6-1, with D unclear. There are 11 residues in the CDR3. V shed 7 bases and J shed 12 bases, with 16 bases lying between them. From germline, CDR1 is MNHNS and CDR2 SASEGT. The DNA for the CDR3 is TGTGCCAGCATCCTGGAGCGAGAGGCGTACTTC. This gives the protein CASILEREAYF.

The rearrangement links TRBV4-1 to TRBJ2-5; possible D gene TRBD2, 5 bases. The CDR3 has 15 amino acids. The germline V gene has CDR1 MGHRA and CDR2 YSYEKL. V was pared by 4 bases and J by 5 bases, with 17 bases between. The CDR3 DNA is TGCGCCAGCAGCCGCCACGGGGATGTAGGGGAGACCCAGTACTTC. Protein: CASSRHGDVGETQYF.

This clone was seen a handful of times. This chain joins TRBV6-5 and TRBJ2-7; the match to TRBD2 covers 10 bases. CDR1 is MNHEY and CDR2 is SVGAGI in the germline V gene. The junction had 8 bases not matched to a gene; V was cut back by 7 bases and J by 2 bases. This CDR3 has 15 residues. CDR3 region: CASNPLAGSPYEQYF. DNA of the CDR3: TGTGCCAGCAACCCACTAGCGGGAAGCCCCTACGAGCAGTACTTC.

The CDR3 region has the DNA TGTGCCAGCGGGCGGACTGATACCACAGATACGCAGTATTTT. This gives the protein CASGRTDTTDTQYF. The V gene is TRBV28, the J gene TRBJ2-3; D might be TRBD2 (5 bases). Germline V CDR1 and CDR2: MDHEN, SYDVKM. V was cut by 8 bases and J by 2 bases, with 14 bases left in between. The CDR3 consists of 14 residues.

This clone was counted once. The V gene is TRBV4-1, the J gene TRBJ2-7; TRBD2 matches at 8 bases. Germline V gene sequence: CDR1 MGHRA, CDR2 YSYEKL. V lost 3 bases to trimming and J lost 4 bases; unmatched junction nucleotides: 8. This CDR3 is 15 amino acids long. The CDR3 region is CASSHPGSGIYEQYF. The CDR3 coding sequence is TGCGCCAGCAGCCACCCCGGTAGCGGGATATACGAGCAGTACTTC.

This clone appeared a single time. CDR3: CASSPPGQELTEAFF. Here the CDR3 DNA reads TGTGCCAGCAGTCCCCCGGGACAGGAATTGACTGAAGCTTTCTTT. V usage is TRBV6-6 and J usage is TRBJ1-1, with 8 bases lining up with TRBD1. Germline loops: CDR1 MNHNY, CDR2 SVGAGI (reference sequence). With V trimmed by 5 bases and J by 5 bases, 10 bases remained unmatched. This CDR3 region has 15 residues.

V usage is TRBV4-1 and J usage is TRBJ1-2; TRBD1 agrees at 7 bases. The germline CDR1 and CDR2 sequences are MGHRA and YSYEKL. The CDR3 loop spans 15 amino acids. V lost 1 base to trimming and J lost 4 bases; unmatched junction nucleotides: 6. In DNA, the CDR3 is TGCGCCAGCAGCCAAGGTGGGACAGCCATCTATGGCTACACCTTC. As protein: CASSQGGTAIYGYTF.

V usage is TRBV7-9 and J usage is TRBJ2-7; TRBD2 matches 10 bases. The length of the CDR3 is 15 residues. The germline V gene has CDR1 SEHNR and CDR2 FQNEAQ (reference sequence). V lost 4 bases, J lost 2 bases, and 5 bases stayed unmatched. This chain's CDR3 is CASSYTSGATYEQYF. The CDR3 DNA is TGTGCCAGCAGCTACACTAGCGGGGCTACCTACGAGCAGTACTTC.

The rearrangement uses TRBV4-3 and TRBJ2-1, with TRBD1 matching over 8 bases. The CDR3 contains 14 residues. Looked up from germline, CDR1 is LGHNA and CDR2 is YSLEER. The trim removed 2 bases at V and 6 bases at J, leaving 3 bases unmatched. DNA of the CDR3: TGCGCCAGCAGCCAATGGACAGGGAGCAATGAGCAGTTCTTC. It translates to CASSQWTGSNEQFF.

This chain joins TRBV21-1 and TRBJ2-7; the table gives TRBD2 as D, unverified against the DNA. TRBV21-1 is labeled a pseudogene. The CDR3 totals 17 residues. CDR3 region: CASSRRAIRGGSYEQYF. The CDR3 DNA follows: TGTGCCAGCAGCCGTAGGGCGATACGGGGGGGGTCCTACGAGCAGTACTTC.

The V and J genes are TRBV10-3 and TRBJ2-1; 15 bases align to TRBD2. Germline-derived CDR1 and CDR2 are ENHRY and SYGVKD. V gave up 3 bases and J gave up 4 bases; unmatched junction bases: 7. The CDR3 contains 18 residues. The CDR3 bases are TGTGCCATCAGTGACCTCGCCGGACTAGCGGGAGGGTACAATGAGCAGTTCTTC. Protein: CAISDLAGLAGGYNEQFF.

The rearrangement links TRBV5-1 to TRBJ2-6, with 7 bases lining up with TRBD1. With 1 base clipped from V and 2 bases from J, the junction kept 6 bases outside the gene matches. CDR1 is SGHRS and CDR2 is YFSETQ in the germline V gene. The CDR3 consists of 17 residues. CDR3 sequence (DNA): TGCGCCAGCAGCTTGACTCAAGACAGGGCTGGGGCCAACGTCCTGACTTTC. Its protein is CASSLTQDRAGANVLTF.

The V call is TRBV2, the J call TRBJ1-2; 9 bases fit TRBD1. The germline V gene encodes CDR1 SNHLY and CDR2 FYNNEI. V shed 8 bases and J 4 bases; nucleotides not matched to a gene: 8. CDR3 length equals 14 residues. CDR3 loop: CASSTGGLVYGYTF. The DNA of the CDR3 is TGTGCCAGCTCTACAGGGGGCTTAGTCTATGGCTACACCTTC.

This clone is labeled medium-sized. V is TRBV6-1 and J is TRBJ1-1; possibly TRBD1 for D (5 bases). The CDR3 is 16 residues long. Trimming shortened V by 4 bases and J by 1 base, and 16 bases separated the two germline ends. Germline V lookup: CDR1 MNHNS, CDR2 SASEGT. The CDR3 loop reads CASSALGGRGNTEAFF. The CDR3 DNA sequence: TGTGCCAGCAGTGCCCTGGGAGGGAGGGGGAACACTGAAGCTTTCTTT.

V gene TRBV5-6 combines with J gene TRBJ2-2, with D perhaps TRBD2 (5 bases). V lost 3 bases and J 4 bases, leaving 10 bases between the germline ends. Germline assignment: CDR1 SGHDT and CDR2 YYEEEE. CDR3 size: 14 residues. CDR3 residues: CASSWGAITGELFF. The CDR3 nucleotides are TGTGCCAGCAGCTGGGGAGCGATCACCGGGGAGCTGTTTTTT.

The CDR3 loop is CASSYGPGDEQFF. The CDR3 region has the DNA TGTGCCAGCAGCTACGGACCGGGGGATGAGCAGTTCTTC. The chain recombines TRBV5-6 with TRBJ2-1; tentatively, D is TRBD2 (6 bases). V was shortened by 3 bases and J by 8 bases, with 12 bases between the two germline ends. Germline CDR1 and CDR2: SGHDT and YYEEEE. The CDR3 has 13 amino acids.

This rearrangement joins TRBV9 to TRBJ2-5; D is possibly TRBD2 (6 bases). This CDR3 comprises 13 residues. Deletions cut 4 bases from V and 4 bases from J, with 11 bases between. CDR1 and CDR2 (germline): SGDLS, YYNGEE. The CDR3 loop is CASSPRDLETQYF. CDR3 in DNA: TGTGCCAGCAGCCCGCGGGACTTAGAGACCCAGTACTTC.

This sequence joins TRBV9 and TRBJ1-2; TRBD1 matches 8 bases. CDR3 length: 14 residues. CDR1 SGDLS and CDR2 YYNGEE come from the germline V gene. The V segment lost 0 bases and the J segment 4 bases; nucleotides outside the gene matches: 2. The CDR3 spells CASSVGQGTYGYTF. DNA for the CDR3: TGTGCCAGCAGCGTAGGACAGGGGACCTATGGCTACACCTTC.

The V and J genes are TRBV19 and TRBJ2-3; tentatively, D is TRBD2 (5 bases). The germline CDR1 and CDR2 sequences are LNHDA and SQIVND (reference sequence). The CDR3 has 14 amino acids. The V gene lost 1 base and the J gene lost 2 bases, with 7 bases spanning the gap. The CDR3 loop is CASSIAGFTDTQYF. CDR3 nucleotide sequence: TGTGCCAGTAGTATAGCGGGGTTCACAGATACGCAGTATTTT.

This clone has just one count. The junction does not match germline at one end; this may be a read error. The CDR3 protein is CSSSLAASGYTF. The DNA of the CDR3 is TGTTCCAGCAGCTTAGCAGCCTCGGGCTACACCTTC. The rearrangement links TRBV7-9 to TRBJ1-2; D unclear. The germline gives CDR1 SEHNR, CDR2 FQNEAQ (reference sequence). The CDR3 length is 12 residues.

This clone showed up just once. The chain links TRBV14 to TRBJ1-1; TRBD1 is a possible D gene (5 bases). Trimming removed 0 bases from V and 4 bases from J, with 15 bases in between. CDR3 length: 16 residues. Germline CDR1 reads SGHDN; CDR2 reads FVKESK. The chain's CDR3 is CASSQDEGRWGTEAFF. In DNA, the CDR3 is TGTGCCAGCAGCCAAGATGAGGGGAGGTGGGGCACTGAAGCTTTCTTT.

This clone has more than one count but fewer than ten. The chain couples TRBV4-2 to TRBJ1-6; D not certain. This CDR3 is 14 amino acids long. V shed 0 bases and J shed 13 bases, with 13 bases lying between them. Germline V lookup: CDR1 LGHNA, CDR2 YNFKEQ. Written as DNA, the CDR3 is TGTGCCAGCAGCCAAGATAACGAGCAAGCGCCCCTCCACTTT. This translates into CASSQDNEQAPLHF.

The chain is built from TRBV6-8 and TRBJ2-3, with D uncertain. Trimming removed 0 bases at V and 3 bases at J, with 31 bases between. The CDR3 has 22 amino acids. Germline-derived CDR1 and CDR2 are MNHGY and SAAAGT. In DNA form, the CDR3 reads TGTGCCAGCAGTTACTCGAGCAGGTGGCAGGTGTGGTCTACGAAGAAGACAGATACGCAGTATTTT. Protein: CASSYSSRWQVWSTKKTDTQYF.

The chain links TRBV2 to TRBJ1-6; D unclear. The CDR3 covers 13 residues. The germline V gene has CDR1 SNHLY and CDR2 FYNNEI. V gave up 9 bases and J gave up 10 bases, with 16 bases separating them. Written as DNA, the CDR3 is TGTGCCAGTGGCGGCCTCAGCGACTCACCCCTCCACTTT. It is translated as CASGGLSDSPLHF.

The chain links TRBV30 to TRBJ2-7, with 8 bases fitting TRBD2. Looked up from germline, CDR1 is GTSNPN and CDR2 is SVGIG (reference sequence). V was pared by 2 bases and J by 1 base, with 1 base of the junction left unmatched. CDR3 length: 13 residues. CDR3: CAWSTGGSYEQYF. CDR3 coding DNA: TGTGCCTGGAGTACGGGAGGGTCCTACGAGCAGTACTTC.

This clone has a single count. The V call is TRBV28, the J call TRBJ2-7; 10 nucleotides agree with TRBD1. From germline, CDR1 is MDHEN and CDR2 SYDVKM. The CDR3 is 15 amino acids. The junction had 8 bases not matched to a gene; V was cut back by 6 bases and J by 3 bases. As DNA, the CDR3 is TGTGCCAGCAGAAAGGACAGGGGGTTTATCTACGAGCAGTACTTC. Translation: CASRKDRGFIYEQYF.